These T cell receptor beta chains were read from a single sample in a study of blood T cell repertoires in COVID-19. The method was immunoSEQ multiplex PCR; TCRdb's version includes in-frame clones alone and lacks a portion of them. The table lists under 300,000 clones, 80% to 90% of them singletons. Source material: peripheral blood. Receptor source: a woman aged 40 to 50 who had recovered from COVID-19. CDR3s include the opening cysteine and the closing phenylalanine or tryptophan. D genes are given only for firm matches. Some rows have no size entry. The others give once, few or many, or a class for an expanded clone.

j_call clone_size d_call v_call cdr3_aa cdr3_nt
TRBJ2-3 NA NA TRBV10-3 CAISESNSRSADTQYF TGTGCCATCAGTGAGTCTAACTCACGAAGTGCAGATACGCAGTATTTT
TRBJ1-5 few TRBD1 TRBV19 CASSIAPTGGDNQPQHF TGTGCCAGTAGTATAGCCCCGACAGGGGGGGATAATCAGCCCCAGCATTTT
TRBJ2-6 NA NA TRBV2 CASSDQYGANVLTF TGTGCCAGCAGTGACCAGTATGGGGCCAACGTCCTGACTTTC
TRBJ1-1 once TRBD1 TRBV24-1 CATRPDRGVTEAFF TGTGCCACCAGGCCTGACAGGGGCGTCACTGAAGCTTTCTTT
TRBJ2-3 few TRBD2 TRBV2 CAGRTAGRTTDTQYF TGTGCCGGCCGAACGGCCGGGAGGACCACAGATACGCAGTATTTT
TRBJ1-2 NA NA TRBV5-4 CASSSPGIPGYTF TGTGCCAGCAGCTCACCAGGGATTCCTGGCTACACCTTC
TRBJ2-2 NA NA TRBV15 CATSRDILQITGELFF TGTGCCACCAGCAGAGATATCCTTCAGATCACCGGGGAGCTGTTTTTT
TRBJ2-5 NA TRBD1 TRBV4-2 CASSQVGWDRGTETQYF TGTGCCAGCAGCCAAGTGGGGTGGGACAGGGGAACGGAGACCCAGTACTTC
TRBJ1-6 NA NA TRBV10-1 CASSEGSSPLHF TGCGCCAGCAGTGAAGGGAGTTCACCCCTCCACTTT
TRBJ2-7 NA TRBD2 TRBV27 CASSIAGGYEQYF TGTGCCAGCAGTATAGCGGGAGGCTACGAGCAGTACTTC
TRBJ2-2 NA NA TRBV6-5 CASRLDRDTGELFF TGTGCCAGCAGGCTAGACAGAGACACCGGGGAGCTGTTTTTT
TRBJ2-2 NA NA TRBV7-9 CASSLAGVYSGPEAGELFF TGTGCCAGCAGCTTAGCGGGGGTCTATAGCGGCCCCGAGGCCGGGGAGCTGTTTTTT
TRBJ1-2 once TRBD1 TRBV6-5 CASREWDRENGYTF TGTGCCAGCAGGGAGTGGGACAGGGAAAATGGCTACACCTTC
TRBJ2-5 once NA TRBV29-1 CSGSDSRKETQYF TGCAGCGGCTCAGACAGTAGAAAAGAGACCCAGTACTTC
TRBJ2-1 NA TRBD2 TRBV6-2/TRBV6-3 CASSDIGTSGASAYNEQFF TGTGCCAGCAGTGATATTGGGACTAGCGGGGCCAGCGCCTACAATGAGCAGTTCTTC
TRBJ2-2 once TRBD1 TRBV19 CASSRGQGANTGELFF TGTGCCAGTAGTAGGGGACAGGGGGCGAACACCGGGGAGCTGTTTTTT
TRBJ2-3 few TRBD2 TRBV9 CASSGIAGGLTDTQYF TGTGCCAGCAGCGGAATAGCGGGGGGGCTCACAGATACGCAGTATTTT
TRBJ1-2 NA NA TRBV7-3 CASSSNSGSQGGYGYTF TGTGCCAGCAGCAGTAATTCCGGTTCACAGGGTGGTTATGGCTACACCTTC
TRBJ2-1 NA NA TRBV7-9 CASSAHRKRVSYNEQFF TGTGCCAGCAGCGCCCATCGAAAGCGGGTCTCCTACAATGAGCAGTTCTTC
TRBJ1-6 NA NA TRBV2 CASLGTNNSPLHF TGTGCCAGCCTAGGGACAAATAATTCACCCCTCCACTTT
TRBJ2-5 NA NA TRBV2 CASSESRETQYF TGTGCCAGCAGTGAGTCCCGTGAGACCCAGTACTTC
TRBJ2-5 NA NA TRBV5-1 CASSSDLPEGTQYF TGCGCCAGCAGCTCGGATCTACCCGAGGGGACCCAGTACTTC
TRBJ1-6 few TRBD1 TRBV2 CATRRDSSWGGPLHF TGTGCCACTCGCCGGGACAGCAGTTGGGGAGGACCCCTCCACTTT
TRBJ1-2 NA NA TRBV12-3/TRBV12-4 CASSFVQGGYTF TGTGCCAGCAGTTTCGTACAGGGAGGCTACACCTTC
TRBJ2-3 NA NA TRBV4-3 CASSQFARGADTQYF TGCGCCAGCAGCCAATTTGCCAGGGGCGCAGATACGCAGTATTTT
TRBJ2-2 NA NA TRBV19 CASKRAGELFF TGTGCTAGTAAACGGGCCGGGGAGCTGTTTTTT
TRBJ2-1 once NA TRBV9 CASSVPGGQFF TGTGCCAGCAGCGTACCTGGAGGCCAGTTCTTC
TRBJ1-1 NA NA TRBV24-1 CATSDLLSTEAFF TGTGCCACCAGTGATTTGCTTTCGACTGAAGCTTTCTTT
TRBJ2-6 NA NA TRBV19 CASSIDFRGSGANVLTF TGTGCCAGTAGTATAGATTTTAGAGGCTCTGGGGCCAACGTCCTGACTTTC